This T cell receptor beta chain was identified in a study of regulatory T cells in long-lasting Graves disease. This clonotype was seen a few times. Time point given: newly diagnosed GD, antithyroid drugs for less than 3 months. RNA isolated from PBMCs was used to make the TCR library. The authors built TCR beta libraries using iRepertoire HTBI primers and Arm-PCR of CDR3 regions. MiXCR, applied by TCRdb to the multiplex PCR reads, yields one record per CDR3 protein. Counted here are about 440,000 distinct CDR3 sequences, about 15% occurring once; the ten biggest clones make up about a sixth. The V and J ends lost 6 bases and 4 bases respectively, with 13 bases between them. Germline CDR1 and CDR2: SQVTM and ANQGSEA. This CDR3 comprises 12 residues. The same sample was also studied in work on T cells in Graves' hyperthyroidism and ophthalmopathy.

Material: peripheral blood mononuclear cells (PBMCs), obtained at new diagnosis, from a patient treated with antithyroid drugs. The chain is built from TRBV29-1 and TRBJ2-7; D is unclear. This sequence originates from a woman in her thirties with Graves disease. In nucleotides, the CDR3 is TGCAGCGTCGGACCGGCCGATTACGAGCAGTACTTC. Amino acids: CSVGPADYEQYF.